These 32 T cell receptor beta chains originate from one sample sequenced in a study of cytomegalovirus exposure and HLA in healthy donors (dated by TCRdb to 2016 to 2017). Receptors were amplified or captured by the immunoSEQ multiplex PCR assay. The multiplex PCR relied on a mix of 60 forward primers for TCR Vbeta segments and 13 reverse primers for TCR Jbeta segments. TCRdb provides this immuneACCESS table in a form limited to in-frame rearrangements. Some clones are lacking; in checked studies, under half of them reflect an unresolved V gene, and why the rest are absent is not known. Present in this sample are around 100,000 clones, roughly 69% of which were seen just once. The ten largest clones take up over 2.5% of the sample. Sequencing was done on a sample of PBMCs. The source of these receptors is a man aged 45-60 years in good health and CMV-seropositive.

The rearrangement joins TRBV5-1 to TRBJ2-1; D is unresolved. Germline V gene data show CDR1 as SGHRS and CDR2 as YFSETQ. The length of the CDR3 is 14 residues. V lost 3 bases to trimming and J lost 0 bases, with 7 bases between them. The CDR3 sequence: CASSWSSSYNEQFF. The CDR3 DNA reads as TGCGCCAGCAGCTGGTCTAGCTCCTACAATGAGCAGTTCTTC.

This chain uses TRBV19 with TRBJ2-2, with TRBD1 as a possible D gene (6 bases). The CDR3 contains 15 residues. CDR1 LNHDA and CDR2 SQIVND come from the germline V gene (reference sequence). Between the trimmed V and J ends, which lost 4 bases and 5 bases, there was a span of 14 bases. CDR3: CASSNMDRITGELFF. In DNA form, the CDR3 reads TGTGCCAGTAGTAACATGGACAGAATTACCGGGGAGCTGTTTTTT.

The chain recombines TRBV7-9 with TRBJ2-6, with 16 positions matching TRBD2. The CDR3 is made up of 19 amino acids. Trimming at V came to 4 bases and at J to 2 bases, leaving 5 bases not matched to a gene. Germline values: CDR1 SEHNR, CDR2 FQNEAQ (reference sequence). The CDR3 bases are TGTGCCAGCAGCTCCGGGACTAGCGGGAGGGCCACTGGGGCCAACGTCCTGACTTTC. It codes for CASSSGTSGRATGANVLTF.

The rearrangement links TRBV11-2 to TRBJ2-5; 9 positions match TRBD2. This CDR3 spans 14 amino acids. CDR1 is SGHAT and CDR2 is FQNNGV in the germline V gene. The V gene end was trimmed by 3 bases and the J gene end by 5 bases; junction bases not matched to a gene: 4. CDR3 in amino acids: CASSLAGGSETQYF. CDR3 coding DNA: TGTGCCAGCAGCTTGGCGGGGGGGAGCGAGACCCAGTACTTC.

The V gene is TRBV19, the J gene TRBJ1-5, with TRBD1 identical over 8 bases. The V and J ends lost 2 bases and 4 bases, in that order; junction bases with no gene match: 4. This CDR3 contains 15 residues. In germline, CDR1 is LNHDA, CDR2 SQIVND (reference sequence). CDR3 protein: CASSISGTGNQPQHF. The CDR3 bases are TGTGCCAGTAGTATAAGTGGGACAGGAAATCAGCCCCAGCATTTT.

This clone was recorded once. The chain joins TRBV7-7 to TRBJ2-5; 9 bases map to TRBD1. TRBJ2-7 explains the end of the DNA better; the J call may be wrong. The CDR3 sequence is 16 residues long. Germline CDR1 is SSHAT and CDR2 is FNYEAQ (reference sequence). The CDR3 loop is CASSSPRDRVGYEQYF. The CDR3 coding sequence is TGTGCCAGCAGCTCGCCCCGGGACAGGGTGGGGTACGAGCAGTACTTC.

This clone was seen a handful of times. The rearrangement uses TRBV5-8 and TRBJ2-1; TRBD2 agrees at 11 bases. Germline CDR1 SGHTS, CDR2 YDEGEE. This CDR3 is built from 15 residues. V shed 5 bases, J shed 4 bases, and the junction held 5 bases outside the gene matches. The CDR3 region is CASRSGTSGYNEQFF. CDR3 in DNA: TGTGCCAGCAGATCTGGGACTAGCGGTTACAATGAGCAGTTCTTC. Full variable domain (remainder filled in from reference TRBV5-8 and TRBJ2-1): EAGVTQSPTHLIKTRGQQATLRCSPISGHTSVYWYQQALGLGLQFLLWYDEGEERNRGNFPPRFSGRQFPNYSSELNVNALELEDSALYLCASRSGTSGYNEQFFGPGTRLTVL.

This clone has just one count. The J gene is TRBJ1-5, the V gene TRBV19; D remains unclear. The CDR3 consists of 13 residues. The germline gives CDR1 LNHDA, CDR2 SQIVND (reference sequence). V lost 11 bases and J lost 4, with 15 bases in between. The CDR3 protein is CACRRQANQPQHF. The CDR3 region has the DNA TGTGCCTGCCGAAGGCAGGCGAATCAGCCCCAGCATTTT. Looking up the rest from reference TRBV19 and TRBJ1-5 gives the full variable domain: DGGITQSPKYLFRKEGQNVTLSCEQNLNHDAMYWYRQDPGQGLRLIYYSQIVNDFQKGDIAEGYSVSREKKESFPLTVTSAQKNPTAFYLCACRRQANQPQHFGDGTRLSIL.

V and J are TRBV30 and TRBJ2-7, with TRBD2 as a possible D gene (7 bases). CDR3 length equals 13 residues. V gave up 5 bases and J gave up 7 bases, with 18 bases separating them. Looked up from germline, CDR1 is GTSNPN and CDR2 is SVGIG (reference sequence). CDR3 sequence (DNA): TGTGCCTGGGAAAGGGGGGGCCTAGGAGAGCAGTACTTC. Its translation is CAWERGGLGEQYF.

The chain joins TRBV5-4 to TRBJ1-1; possibly TRBD1 for D (6 bases). Trimming left V 9 bases short and J 4 bases short, with 25 bases between. The CDR3 runs 16 residues. Looked up from germline, CDR1 is SGHNT and CDR2 is YYREEE (reference sequence). CDR3 in DNA: TGTGCCACCTGGCTGGCGGAGGGGGGGCGAGGCACTGAAGCTTTCTTT. Its translation: CATWLAEGGRGTEAFF.

The V and J genes are TRBV28 and TRBJ1-5; maybe TRBD1 (6 bases). This CDR3 is 16 amino acids long. CDR1 is MDHEN and CDR2 is SYDVKM in the germline V gene. Trimming left V 0 bases short and J 5 bases short, with 14 bases between. This chain's CDR3 is CASSLWFRGRDQPQHF. The CDR3 bases are TGTGCCAGCAGTTTATGGTTCAGGGGACGTGATCAGCCCCAGCATTTT.

The genes are TRBV10-1 and TRBJ2-2; maybe TRBD1 (5 bases). In germline, CDR1 is WNHNN, CDR2 SYGVQD (reference sequence). The CDR3 loop spans 14 amino acids. Trimming removed 5 bases at V and 1 base at J, with 8 bases between. CDR3 protein: CASSPDRNTGELFF. The CDR3 coding sequence is TGCGCCAGCAGTCCCGACAGGAACACCGGGGAGCTGTTTTTT.

The chain carries TRBV19 and TRBJ1-1; D gene uncertain. V gave up 7 bases and J gave up 3 bases, with 18 bases separating them. The CDR3 length is 15 residues. Germline V gene lookup returns CDR1 LNHDA and CDR2 SQIVND (reference sequence). The CDR3 sequence: CASTEAGGVDTEAFF. CDR3 DNA: TGTGCCAGTACCGAAGCGGGCGGCGTTGACACTGAAGCTTTCTTT. Combining the CDR3 with reference TRBV19 and TRBJ1-1 gives the whole variable domain DGGITQSPKYLFRKEGQNVTLSCEQNLNHDAMYWYRQDPGQGLRLIYYSQIVNDFQKGDIAEGYSVSREKKESFPLTVTSAQKNPTAFYLCASTEAGGVDTEAFFGQGTRLTVV.

The rearrangement links TRBV5-1 to TRBJ1-2; D remains ambiguous. Trimming took 0 bases from V and 0 from J, leaving 6 bases between them. Per the germline V gene, CDR1 is SGHRS and CDR2 is YFSETQ. The CDR3 runs 14 residues. Written as DNA, the CDR3 is TGCGCCAGCAGCTTGGAAACTCCTAACTATGGCTACACCTTC. This codes for CASSLETPNYGYTF.

V gene TRBV7-3 combines with J gene TRBJ2-1; D not certain. Trimming took off 5 bases at V and 6 bases at J, with 14 bases between the two ends. The germline V gene has CDR1 SGHTA and CDR2 FQGTGA. The CDR3 is 14 residues long. The CDR3 loop is CASSRGQGGNEQFF. The DNA for the CDR3 is TGTGCCAGCAGCCGTGGCCAAGGCGGCAATGAGCAGTTCTTC.

In DNA form, the CDR3 reads TGCGCCAGCAGCTTGGCTAGCGCCTGGAACGAGCAGTACTTC. It yields the protein CASSLASAWNEQYF. The J gene is TRBJ2-7, the V gene TRBV5-1; perhaps TRBD2 as D (6 bases). The germline V gene encodes CDR1 SGHRS and CDR2 YFSETQ. The CDR3 spans 14 residues. The V end lost 0 bases, the J end lost 5 bases, and 12 bases lay between the germline ends.

The rearrangement uses TRBV5-1 and TRBJ2-3; a possible D gene is TRBD2 (6 bases). Germline CDR1 reads SGHRS; CDR2 reads YFSETQ. This CDR3 has 16 residues. V lost 0 bases and J lost 0, with 11 bases in between. In DNA form, the CDR3 reads TGCGCCAGCAGCTTGGGGCTAGCGCTAAGCACAGATACGCAGTATTTT. Amino acids: CASSLGLALSTDTQYF.

Here the CDR3 reads CSVYSGLGTEAFF. The DNA of the CDR3 is TGCAGCGTTTATTCAGGGTTAGGCACTGAAGCTTTCTTT. This sequence joins TRBV29-1 and TRBJ1-1; maybe TRBD1 (5 bases). The CDR3 consists of 13 residues. In germline, CDR1 is SQVTM, CDR2 ANQGSEA. V was trimmed by 5 bases and J by 4 bases, leaving 14 bases between them.

V gene TRBV2 combines with J gene TRBJ2-2; 8 positions agree with TRBD2. Trimming removed 3 bases from V and 6 bases from J; junction bases left unmatched: 12. There are 17 residues in the CDR3. Germline-derived CDR1 and CDR2 are SNHLY and FYNNEI. As DNA, the CDR3 is TGTGCCAGCAGTGATGTTGCCCCCCGGGAGGGAGCCGGGGAGCTGTTTTTT. The encoded protein is CASSDVAPREGAGELFF.

This clone was counted only a few times. The V and J genes are TRBV6-5 and TRBJ1-4; 7 bases are a match to TRBD1. The CDR3 totals 15 residues. Per the germline V gene, CDR1 is MNHEY and CDR2 is SVGAGI. After removal of 6 bases from V and 5 bases from J, the junction contained 9 bases not matched to a gene. The CDR3 DNA follows: TGTGCCAGCAGATTCAACAGGGGTGCAAATGAAAAACTGTTTTTT. Protein sequence: CASRFNRGANEKLFF.

The genes are TRBV19 and TRBJ1-5; D unclear. Trimming cost V 0 bases and J 5 bases, with 11 bases left between them. Germline V gives CDR1 LNHDA, CDR2 SQIVND (reference sequence). The CDR3 extends over 15 amino acids. The CDR3, as DNA: TGTGCCAGTAGTATAGATCCATCATTGTATCAGCCCCAGCATTTT. Translation: CASSIDPSLYQPQHF.

V and J are TRBV7-2 and TRBJ1-2; tentatively, D is TRBD1 (5 bases). With 3 bases removed from V and 3 bases from J, the gap between germline ends came to 11 bases. Germline values: CDR1 SGHTA, CDR2 FQGNSA. The CDR3 is 14 amino acids. The CDR3 is CASSFPGTYYGYTF. The CDR3 coding sequence is TGTGCCAGCAGCTTCCCCGGGACTTACTATGGCTACACCTTC.

The V gene is TRBV10-3, the J gene TRBJ1-3; TRBD1 agrees at 9 bases. CDR3 length: 13 amino acids. Germline CDR1 reads ENHRY; CDR2 reads SYGVKD. V shed 11 bases and J 11 bases; nucleotides not matched to a gene: 13. The CDR3 here is CAHGTGRRNAIYF. In nucleotides, the CDR3 is TGTGCCCACGGGACAGGGCGTCGTAACGCCATATATTTT.

DNA for the CDR3: TGTGCCAGTAGTTTGGATCTCGGGATAGGAGAAAAACTGTTTTTT. Residues: CASSLDLGIGEKLFF. The chain links TRBV19 to TRBJ1-4; D gene uncertain. Germline values: CDR1 LNHDA, CDR2 SQIVND (reference sequence). This CDR3 has 15 amino acids. The V gene lost 5 bases and the J gene lost 8 bases, with 18 bases spanning the gap.

This clone was detected only a few times. The chain joins TRBV6-1 to TRBJ1-5; possible D gene TRBD1, 5 bases. This CDR3 contains 16 residues. Trimming left V 6 bases short and J 0 bases short, with 15 bases between. CDR1 and CDR2 from the germline V gene are MNHNS and SASEGT. The CDR3 sequence: CASRERGRPSNQPQHF. In DNA form, the CDR3 reads TGTGCCAGCAGAGAAAGGGGCAGGCCTAGCAATCAGCCCCAGCATTTT.

The rearrangement links TRBV30 to TRBJ1-6; 12 nucleotides match TRBD1. The CDR3 runs to 18 residues. CDR1 and CDR2 from the germline V gene are GTSNPN and SVGIG (reference sequence). V lost 3 bases, J lost 4 bases, and 10 bases stayed unmatched. The CDR3 DNA reads TGTGCCTGGAGGGATAGGGACAGGGGGCCAATTTATAATTCACCCCTCCACTTT. Translation gives CAWRDRDRGPIYNSPLHF.

The chain is built from TRBV4-1 and TRBJ2-1; 7 bases agree with TRBD2. The CDR3 runs to 15 residues. CDR1 and CDR2 from the germline V gene are MGHRA and YSYEKL. V lost 4 bases and J lost 9; bases outside the gene matches: 12. CDR3: CASSPIGGRGAEQFF. The CDR3 DNA reads as TGCGCCAGCAGCCCCATCGGGGGGAGGGGTGCTGAGCAGTTCTTC.

The J gene is TRBJ2-1, the V gene TRBV7-3; 8 bases fit TRBD2. V lost 5 bases, J lost 4 bases, and 10 bases stayed unmatched. The CDR3 loop spans 16 amino acids. Germline lookup yields CDR1 SGHTA and CDR2 FQGTGA. CDR3 DNA sequence: TGTGCCAGCAGCACCGGGGGGGGAGGGGGTTACAATGAGCAGTTCTTC. Encoded protein: CASSTGGGGGYNEQFF.

In this sample, this clone turned up a few times. This chain connects TRBV29-1 to TRBJ2-6; weak D call: TRBD1 (5 bases). V lost 3 bases and J 0 bases, leaving 9 bases between the germline ends. This CDR3 comprises 15 residues. Germline values: CDR1 SQVTM, CDR2 ANQGSEA. Here the CDR3 reads CSVEDNNSGANVLTF. Written as DNA, the CDR3 is TGCAGCGTTGAGGACAACAACTCTGGGGCCAACGTCCTGACTTTC.

This sequence joins TRBV6-1 and TRBJ2-1, with 10 nucleotides matching TRBD2. From germline, CDR1 is MNHNS and CDR2 SASEGT. This CDR3 is 16 amino acids long. With 3 bases clipped from V and 5 bases from J, the junction kept 7 bases outside the gene matches. As DNA, the CDR3 is TGTGCCAGCAGTGACTTTGGGCTAGCGGGAGACAATGAGCAGTTCTTC. It encodes CASSDFGLAGDNEQFF.

Here the CDR3 DNA reads TGTGCCAGTAACAGGGGGTGGGGGGACATTCAGTACTTC. This gives the protein CASNRGWGDIQYF. The chain couples TRBV9 to TRBJ2-4; TRBD1 matches 8 bases. V shed 8 bases and J 8 bases; nucleotides not matched to a gene: 9. Germline V gives CDR1 SGDLS, CDR2 YYNGEE. CDR3 size: 13 residues.

The V call is TRBV6-5, the J call TRBJ1-3; unclear D gene. Germline values: CDR1 MNHEY, CDR2 SVGAGI. This CDR3 is built from 12 residues. Trimming cost V 6 bases and J 8 bases, with 11 bases left between them. The CDR3: CASRSPTDTIYF. DNA of the CDR3: TGTGCCAGCAGGTCTCCTACGGACACCATATATTTT.